Below, one TCR beta chain is given with its context. The antigen is unknown. Germline and junction disagree at one end, which may indicate a read error. Germline CDR1 SGHAT, CDR2 FQNNGV. This CDR3 region has 14 residues. The record originates from a study of T-cell memory formation after mild COVID-19. About the study: TCR clusters largely stayed donor specific. General study findings and limits: The SARS-CoV-2 specificity of second-wave clones reaching peak at day 37 remained unverified. Memory from before infection featured some responding clones, which suggests cross-reactive memory joined.

5'RACE with constant-segment primers built TCRalpha and TCRbeta cDNA libraries with UMIs. TCRdb reprocessed the 5' RACE reads with MiXCR, giving one entry per CDR3 protein. The repertoire holds 150,000 to 200,000 distinct CDR3 sequences, with 13% to 15% as singletons. Specimen: PBMCs or a T cell subset sorted from them (not recorded which). This receptor was taken from an adult woman who had mild COVID-19 (a few samples of this study predate the infection). Cell type and time point are not known. The rearrangement links TRBV11-2 to TRBJ2-3; no definite D call. CDR3 region: CASSLDKGTDTQYF. For the CDR3, the DNA is TGTGCCAGCAGCCTAGACAAGGGCACAGATACGCAGTATTTT.